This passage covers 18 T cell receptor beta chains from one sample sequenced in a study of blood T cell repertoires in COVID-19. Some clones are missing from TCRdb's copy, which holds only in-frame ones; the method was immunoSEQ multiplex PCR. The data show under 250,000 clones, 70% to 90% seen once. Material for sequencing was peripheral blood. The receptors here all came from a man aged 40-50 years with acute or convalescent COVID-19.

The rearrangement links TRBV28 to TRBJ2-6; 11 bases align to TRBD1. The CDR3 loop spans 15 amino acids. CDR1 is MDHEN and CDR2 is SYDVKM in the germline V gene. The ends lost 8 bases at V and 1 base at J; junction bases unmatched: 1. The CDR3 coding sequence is TGTGCCAGCGGGACAGGGGGGTCTGGGGCCAACGTCCTGACTTTC. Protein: CASGTGGSGANVLTF.

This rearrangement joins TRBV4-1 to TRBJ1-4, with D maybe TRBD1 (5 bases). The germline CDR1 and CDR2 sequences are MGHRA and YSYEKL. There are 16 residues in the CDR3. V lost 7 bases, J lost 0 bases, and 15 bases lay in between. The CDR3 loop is CASTELRGATNEKLFF. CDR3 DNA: TGCGCCAGCACCGAGCTAAGGGGCGCAACTAATGAAAAACTGTTTTTT.

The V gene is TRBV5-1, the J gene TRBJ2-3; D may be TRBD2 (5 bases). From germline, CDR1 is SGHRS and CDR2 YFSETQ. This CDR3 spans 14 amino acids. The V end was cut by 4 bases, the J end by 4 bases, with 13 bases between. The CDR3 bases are TGCGCCAGCAGCGATTCTAGCCAGGCAGATACGCAGTATTTT. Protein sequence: CASSDSSQADTQYF.

Written as DNA, the CDR3 is TGCAGCGTCGGAGGACAGGGCGCTGTTAATGAAAAACTGTTTTTT. Protein product: CSVGGQGAVNEKLFF. The rearrangement links TRBV29-1 to TRBJ1-4; 8 bases map to TRBD1. CDR1 and CDR2 from the germline V gene are SQVTM and ANQGSEA. V gave up 6 bases and J gave up 4 bases; unmatched junction bases: 10. The CDR3 sequence is 15 residues long.

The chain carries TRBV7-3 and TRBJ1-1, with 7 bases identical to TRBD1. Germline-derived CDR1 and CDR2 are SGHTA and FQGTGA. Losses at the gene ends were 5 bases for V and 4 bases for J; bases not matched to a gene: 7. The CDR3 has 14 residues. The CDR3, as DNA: TGTGCCAGCAGCGCTCAGGGGGGCATCACTGAAGCTTTCTTT. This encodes CASSAQGGITEAFF.

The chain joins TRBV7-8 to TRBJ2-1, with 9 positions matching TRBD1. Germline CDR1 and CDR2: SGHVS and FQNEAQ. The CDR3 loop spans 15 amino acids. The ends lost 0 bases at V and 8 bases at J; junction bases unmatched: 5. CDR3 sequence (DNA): TGTGCCAGCAGCTTAGCTTTGGACAGGGGATATGAGCAGTTCTTC. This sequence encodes CASSLALDRGYEQFF.

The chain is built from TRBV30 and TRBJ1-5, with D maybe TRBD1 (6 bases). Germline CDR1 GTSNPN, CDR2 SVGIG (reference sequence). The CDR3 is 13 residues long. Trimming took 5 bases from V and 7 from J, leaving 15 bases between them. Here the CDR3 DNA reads TGTGCCTGGGACCCGGGACACCAGCAGCCCCAGCATTTT. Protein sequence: CAWDPGHQQPQHF.

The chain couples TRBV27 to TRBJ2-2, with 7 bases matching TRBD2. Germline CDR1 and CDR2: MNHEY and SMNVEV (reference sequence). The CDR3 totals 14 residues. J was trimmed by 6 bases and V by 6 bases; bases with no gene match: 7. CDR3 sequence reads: CASRIWAGAGELFF. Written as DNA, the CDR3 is TGTGCCAGCAGGATCTGGGCGGGAGCCGGGGAGCTGTTTTTT.

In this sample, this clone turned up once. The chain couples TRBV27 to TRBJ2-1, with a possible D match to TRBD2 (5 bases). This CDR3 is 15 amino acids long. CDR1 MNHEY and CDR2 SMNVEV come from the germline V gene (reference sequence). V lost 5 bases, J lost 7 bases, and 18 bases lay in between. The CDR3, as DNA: TGTGCCAGCAGTGCCGACTACGTTGGTTCTAATGAGCAGTTCTTC. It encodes CASSADYVGSNEQFF.

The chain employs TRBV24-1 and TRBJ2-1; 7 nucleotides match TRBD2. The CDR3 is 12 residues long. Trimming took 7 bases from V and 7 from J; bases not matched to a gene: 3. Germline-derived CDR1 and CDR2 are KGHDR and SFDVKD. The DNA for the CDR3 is TGTGCCACCAGCTGGGAGGGTAATGAGCAGTTCTTC. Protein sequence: CATSWEGNEQFF.

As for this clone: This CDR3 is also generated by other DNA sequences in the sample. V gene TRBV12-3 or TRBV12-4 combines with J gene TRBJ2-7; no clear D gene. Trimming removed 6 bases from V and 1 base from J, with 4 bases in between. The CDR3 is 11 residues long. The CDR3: CASSSSYEQYF. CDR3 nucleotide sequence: TGTGCCAGCAGCAGTTCCTACGAGCAGTACTTC.

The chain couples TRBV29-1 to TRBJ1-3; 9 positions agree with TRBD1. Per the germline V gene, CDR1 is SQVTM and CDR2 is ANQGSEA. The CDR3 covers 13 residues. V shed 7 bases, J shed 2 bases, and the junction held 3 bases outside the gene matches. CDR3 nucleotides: TGCAGCGGACGACAGGGGGCTGGAAACACCATATATTTT. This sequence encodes CSGRQGAGNTIYF.

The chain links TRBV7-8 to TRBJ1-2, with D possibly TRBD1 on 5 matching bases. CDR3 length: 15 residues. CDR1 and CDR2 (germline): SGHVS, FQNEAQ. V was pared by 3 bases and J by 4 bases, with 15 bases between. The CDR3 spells CASSFGGAQPYGYTF. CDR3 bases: TGTGCCAGCAGCTTTGGAGGGGCTCAGCCCTATGGCTACACCTTC. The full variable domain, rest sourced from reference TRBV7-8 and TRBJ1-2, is GAGVSQSPRYKVAKRGQDVALRCDPISGHVSLFWYQQALGQGPEFLTYFQNEAQLDKSGLPSDRFFAERPEGSVSTLKIQRTQQEDSAVYLCASSFGGAQPYGYTFGSGTRLTVV.

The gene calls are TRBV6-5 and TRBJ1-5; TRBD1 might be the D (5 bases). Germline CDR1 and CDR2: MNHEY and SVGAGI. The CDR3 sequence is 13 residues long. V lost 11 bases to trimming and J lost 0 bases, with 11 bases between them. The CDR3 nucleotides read TGTGCCGGGGGGGGTATTAGCAATCAGCCCCAGCATTTT. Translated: CAGGGISNQPQHF.

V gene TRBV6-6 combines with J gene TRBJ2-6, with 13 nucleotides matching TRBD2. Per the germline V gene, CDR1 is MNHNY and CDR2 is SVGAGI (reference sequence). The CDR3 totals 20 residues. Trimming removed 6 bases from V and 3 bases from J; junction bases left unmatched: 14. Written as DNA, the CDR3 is TGTGCCAGCAGCAAAACACTAGCGGGGGGGCTGAGTAATGGGGCCAACGTCCTGACTTTC. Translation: CASSKTLAGGLSNGANVLTF.

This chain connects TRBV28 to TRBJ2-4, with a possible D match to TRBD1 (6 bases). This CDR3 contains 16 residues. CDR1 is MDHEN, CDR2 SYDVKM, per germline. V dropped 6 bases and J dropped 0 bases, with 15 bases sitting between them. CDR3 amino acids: CASSPNRVLAKNIQYF. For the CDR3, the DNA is TGTGCCAGCAGCCCAAACAGGGTCTTAGCCAAAAACATTCAGTACTTC. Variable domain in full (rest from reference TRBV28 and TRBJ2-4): DVKVTQSSRYLVKRTGEKVFLECVQDMDHENMFWYRQDPGLGLRLIYFSYDVKMKEKGDIPEGYSVSREKKERFSLILESASTNQTSMYLCASSPNRVLAKNIQYFGAGTRLSVL.

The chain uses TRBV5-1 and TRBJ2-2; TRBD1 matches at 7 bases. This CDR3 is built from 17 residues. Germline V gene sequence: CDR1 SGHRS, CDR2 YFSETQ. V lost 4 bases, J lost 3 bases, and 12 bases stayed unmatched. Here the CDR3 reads CASSENHRGQDTGELFF. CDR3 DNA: TGCGCCAGCAGCGAGAACCACAGGGGCCAGGACACCGGGGAGCTGTTTTTT.

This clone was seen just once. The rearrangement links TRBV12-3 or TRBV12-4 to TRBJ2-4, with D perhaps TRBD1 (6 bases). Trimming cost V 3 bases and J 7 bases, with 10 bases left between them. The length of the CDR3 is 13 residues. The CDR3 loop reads CASSFGQGNIQYF. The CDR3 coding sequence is TGTGCCAGCAGTTTTGGGCAGGGGAACATTCAGTACTTC.